Presented here are 2 T cell receptor beta chains from one specimen sequenced in a study of CD8+CD57+ T cells in acquired aplastic anemia. Genomic DNA acted as the template from which TCR beta VDJ combination and CDR3 sequence profiling were carried out. TCRdb independently ran MiXCR on the reads; one entry per CDR3 protein. The repertoire holds roughly 300,000 distinct CDR3 sequences, with 55% to 65% as singletons. The sample consisted of sorted CD4+, CD8+, or CD8+CD57+ T cells (not recorded which) from PBMCs. These receptors were collected from a human donor with severe aplastic anemia or a healthy control (not recorded which).

The chain links TRBV29-1 to TRBJ2-2; D remains ambiguous. Germline V gene data show CDR1 as SQVTM and CDR2 as ANQGSEA. Deletions cut 0 bases from V and 8 bases from J, with 4 bases between. This CDR3 is 11 amino acids long. The DNA of the CDR3 is TGCAGCGTTGAAGATGGAGGGGAGCTGTTTTTT. Protein product: CSVEDGGELFF.

The sample holds a few counts of this clonotype. The rearrangement joins TRBV15 to TRBJ2-5; 9 bases match TRBD2. Germline V gives CDR1 LNHNV, CDR2 YYDKDF (reference sequence). V was pared by 0 bases and J by 5 bases, with 13 bases of the junction left unmatched. The CDR3 is 18 residues long. CDR3 protein: CATSRDLAAGGLGETQYF. The CDR3 region has the DNA TGTGCCACCAGCAGAGACCTGGCGGCGGGAGGGCTTGGGGAGACCCAGTACTTC.